One and the same sample provided the 5 T cell receptor beta chains below, sequenced in a study of shared clonotypes between healthy human individuals. Assay used: immunoSEQ multiplex PCR; TCRdb lists only in-frame clones, some missing. The repertoire holds about 1,900,000 clones, with approximately 95% as singletons. Naive CD8 cells comprised CD45RO-negative, CCR7-positively selected cells, excluding terminally differentiated effector memory CD45RA+ cells. Sequenced input: naive CD8+ T cells sorted from blood. The receptors stem from a man in his late teens or twenties in good health.

As concerns this clone: Other DNA sequences within the sample encode an identical CDR3. The chain is built from TRBV5-6 and TRBJ1-6; D perhaps matches TRBD1 (6 bases). The V gene's germline CDR1 is SGHDT and CDR2 YYEEEE. V was shortened by 2 bases and J by 7 bases, with 7 bases between the two germline ends. The CDR3 is 13 residues long. The CDR3 sequence: CASSLQGNSPLHF. The CDR3 bases are TGTGCCAGCAGCTTACAGGGCAATTCACCCCTCCACTTT.

V gene TRBV7-6 combines with J gene TRBJ2-7; TRBD1 is a possible D gene (6 bases). Trimming took 6 bases from V and 1 from J, leaving 10 bases between them. Germline V gene data show CDR1 as SGHVS and CDR2 as FNYEAQ. CDR3 length: 13 residues. CDR3 loop: CASSIQGSYEQYF. The CDR3 DNA is TGTGCCAGCAGTATACAGGGTTCCTACGAGCAGTACTTC.

The CDR3 sequence is CASSFYTGTEAFF. The DNA for the CDR3 is TGTGCCAGCAGTTTCTACACAGGGACTGAAGCTTTCTTT. The chain is built from TRBV28 and TRBJ1-1, with a possible D match to TRBD1 (6 bases). Trimming took 3 bases from V and 5 from J, leaving 10 bases between them. The CDR3 has 13 amino acids. The germline V gene encodes CDR1 MDHEN and CDR2 SYDVKM.

The V call is TRBV10-3, the J call TRBJ1-6; D is possibly TRBD1 (5 bases). Germline CDR1 and CDR2: ENHRY and SYGVKD. Trimming removed 0 bases from V and 4 bases from J, with 16 bases in between. This CDR3 contains 18 residues. The CDR3 DNA follows: TGTGCCATCAGTGAGTCGATATCGCAGGGCAGGTATAATTCACCCCTCCACTTT. Translation gives CAISESISQGRYNSPLHF.

The CDR3 region has the DNA TGTGCCACCCCTAGAGTGAGTGTAGACACCATATATTTT. Translation gives CATPRVSVDTIYF. The V call is TRBV10-3, the J call TRBJ1-3; D remains unclear. Germline V CDR1 and CDR2: ENHRY, SYGVKD. This CDR3 region has 13 residues. V lost 10 bases to trimming and J lost 8 bases, with 18 bases between them.